This T cell receptor (beta chain) stems from a study of T cells in Graves' hyperthyroidism and ophthalmopathy. In the case of this clonotype: What it binds is not known.

Clinical symptoms, serum thyroxine and TRAb, thyroid ultrasound and orbital computed tomography were used for the diagnoses. Trimming at V came to 5 bases and at J to 9 bases, leaving 10 bases not matched to a gene. There are 15 residues in the CDR3. There were TCR beta CDR3 regions amplified from RNA transcripts. The HTBI primer set was used in a first-round RT-PCR of the TCR CDR3. TCRdb processed the multiplex PCR reads anew with MiXCR; each CDR3 protein has one entry. In the table there are fewer than 900,000 distinct CDR3 sequences, around a sixth of which are singletons. Whole-study findings and limits: Blood also carried most thyroid clonotypes expanded above 0.001.

The chain carries TRBV12-3 or TRBV12-4 and TRBJ2-5; 12 bases agree with TRBD2. The source is a woman between 50 and 59 years old with Graves' hyperthyroidism that later progressed to Graves' ophthalmopathy. Input material: blood. The CDR3 region has the DNA TGTGCCAGCAGTCCTTGGACTAGCGGGGCCTGGGCCCAGTACTTC. The encoded protein is CASSPWTSGAWAQYF.